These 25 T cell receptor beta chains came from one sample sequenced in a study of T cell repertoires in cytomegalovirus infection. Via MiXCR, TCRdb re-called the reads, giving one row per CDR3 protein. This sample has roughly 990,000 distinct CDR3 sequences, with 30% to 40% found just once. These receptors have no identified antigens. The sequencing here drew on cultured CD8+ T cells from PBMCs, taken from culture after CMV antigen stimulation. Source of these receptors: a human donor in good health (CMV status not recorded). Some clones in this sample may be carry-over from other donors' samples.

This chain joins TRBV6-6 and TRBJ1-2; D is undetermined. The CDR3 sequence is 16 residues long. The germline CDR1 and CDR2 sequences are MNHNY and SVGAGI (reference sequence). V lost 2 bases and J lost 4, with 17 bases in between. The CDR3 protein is CASSYLTSMSGYGYTF. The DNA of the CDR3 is TGTGCCAGCAGTTACCTGACATCAATGTCGGGCTATGGCTACACCTTC.

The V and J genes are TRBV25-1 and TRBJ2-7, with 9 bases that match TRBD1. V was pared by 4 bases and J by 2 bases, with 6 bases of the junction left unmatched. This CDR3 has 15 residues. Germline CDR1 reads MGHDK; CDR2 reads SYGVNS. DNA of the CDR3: TGTGCCAGCAGTGTGTCGGGACAGGGACCCTACGAGCAGTACTTC. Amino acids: CASSVSGQGPYEQYF.

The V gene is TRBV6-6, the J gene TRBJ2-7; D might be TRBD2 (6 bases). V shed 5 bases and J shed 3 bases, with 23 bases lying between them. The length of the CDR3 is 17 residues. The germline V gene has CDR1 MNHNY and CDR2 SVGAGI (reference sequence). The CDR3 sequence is CASSPCAGGKSFYEQYV. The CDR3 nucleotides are TGTGCCAGCAGTCCCTGCGCTGGGGGGAAAAGCTTCTACGAGCAGTACGTC.

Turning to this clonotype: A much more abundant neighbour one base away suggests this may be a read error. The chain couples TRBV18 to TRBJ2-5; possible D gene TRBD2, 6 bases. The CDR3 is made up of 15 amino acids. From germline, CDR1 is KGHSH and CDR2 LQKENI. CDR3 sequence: CASSQSGTEQGTQYF. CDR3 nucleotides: TGTGCCAGCTCACAATCCGGGACTGAGCAAGGGACCCAGTACTTC.

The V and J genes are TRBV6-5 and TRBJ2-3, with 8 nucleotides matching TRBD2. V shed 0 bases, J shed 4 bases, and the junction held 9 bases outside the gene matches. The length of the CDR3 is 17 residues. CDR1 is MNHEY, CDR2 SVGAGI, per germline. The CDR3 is CASSYSIPGLASDTQYF. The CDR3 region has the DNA TGTGCCAGCAGTTACTCAATTCCCGGACTAGCTTCAGATACGCAGTATTTT.

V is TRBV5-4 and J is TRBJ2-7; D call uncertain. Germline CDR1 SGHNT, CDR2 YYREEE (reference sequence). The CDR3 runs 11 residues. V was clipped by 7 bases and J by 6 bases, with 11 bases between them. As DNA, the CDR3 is TGTGCCAGCGGTTCAACGGGCGAGCAGTACTTC. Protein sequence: CASGSTGEQYF.

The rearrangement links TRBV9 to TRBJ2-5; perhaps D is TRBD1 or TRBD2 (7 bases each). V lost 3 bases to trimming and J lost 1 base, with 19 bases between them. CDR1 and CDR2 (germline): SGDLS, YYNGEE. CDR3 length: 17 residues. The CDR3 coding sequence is TGTGCCAGCAGCGCCGTTCTCAGGGAGGGGGCCCAAGAGACCCAGTACTTC. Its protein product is CASSAVLREGAQETQYF.

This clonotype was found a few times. The CDR3 reads CASSLQGGLGNEQFF. In DNA form, the CDR3 reads TGCGCCAGCAGCCTACAGGGAGGGTTAGGGAATGAGCAGTTCTTC. The rearrangement links TRBV4-1 to TRBJ2-1; D is perhaps TRBD2 (7 bases). The CDR3 totals 15 residues. Per germline, CDR1 MGHRA and CDR2 YSYEKL. The V and J ends lost 4 bases and 7 bases respectively, with 17 bases between them.

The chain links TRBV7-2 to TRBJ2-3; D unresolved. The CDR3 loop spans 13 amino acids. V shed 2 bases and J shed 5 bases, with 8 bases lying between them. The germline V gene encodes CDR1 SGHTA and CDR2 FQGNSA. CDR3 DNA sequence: TGTGCCAGCAGCTTAATTTTTGAAGATACGCAGTATTTT. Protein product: CASSLIFEDTQYF.

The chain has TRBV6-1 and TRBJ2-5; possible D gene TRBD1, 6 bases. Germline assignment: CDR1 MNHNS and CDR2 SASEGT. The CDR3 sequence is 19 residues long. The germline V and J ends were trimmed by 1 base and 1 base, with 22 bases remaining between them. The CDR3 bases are TGTGCCAGCAGTGAAGGGGGGCAGGGGAGTAGAGGGTTCCAAGAGACCCAGTACTTC. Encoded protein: CASSEGGQGSRGFQETQYF.

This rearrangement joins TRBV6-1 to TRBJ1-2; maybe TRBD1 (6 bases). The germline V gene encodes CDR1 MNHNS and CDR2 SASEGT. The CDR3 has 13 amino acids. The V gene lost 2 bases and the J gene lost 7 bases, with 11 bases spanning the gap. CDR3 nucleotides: TGTGCCAGCAGTGAACTTGTGGGGGCTGGCTACACCTTC. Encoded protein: CASSELVGAGYTF.

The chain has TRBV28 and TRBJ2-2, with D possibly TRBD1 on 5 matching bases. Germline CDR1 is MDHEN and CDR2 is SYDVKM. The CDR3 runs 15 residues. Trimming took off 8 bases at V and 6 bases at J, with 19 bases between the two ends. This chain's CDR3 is CASSPQGSAPGELFF. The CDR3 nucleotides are TGTGCCAGCTCCCCTCAGGGCTCCGCTCCCGGGGAGCTGTTTTTT.

CDR3 DNA sequence: TGTGCCAACAGTTTATCTGGGACAGCCTACGAGCAGTACGTC. Its translation: CANSLSGTAYEQYV. The rearrangement uses TRBV28 and TRBJ2-7; TRBD1 aligns across 7 bases. This CDR3 is 14 amino acids long. From germline, CDR1 is MDHEN and CDR2 SYDVKM.

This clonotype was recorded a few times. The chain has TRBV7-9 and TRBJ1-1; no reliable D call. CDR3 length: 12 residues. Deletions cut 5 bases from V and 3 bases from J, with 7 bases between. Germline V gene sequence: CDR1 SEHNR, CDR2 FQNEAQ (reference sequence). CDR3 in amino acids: CASSNDHTEAFF. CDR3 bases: TGTGCCAGCAGCAATGACCACACTGAAGCTTTCTTT.

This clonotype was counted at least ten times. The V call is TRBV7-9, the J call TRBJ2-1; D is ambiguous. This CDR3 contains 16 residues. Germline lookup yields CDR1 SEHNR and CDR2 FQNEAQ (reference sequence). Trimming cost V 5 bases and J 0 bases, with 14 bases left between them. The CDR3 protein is CASSRGRQPSYNEQFF. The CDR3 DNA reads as TGTGCCAGCAGCCGCGGAAGGCAGCCCTCCTACAATGAGCAGTTCTTC.

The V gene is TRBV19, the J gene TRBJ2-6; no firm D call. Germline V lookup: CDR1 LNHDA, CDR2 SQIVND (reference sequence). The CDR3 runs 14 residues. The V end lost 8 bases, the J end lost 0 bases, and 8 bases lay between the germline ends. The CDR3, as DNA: TGTGCCAGTGTGGGCTTCTCTGGGGCCAACGTCCTGACTTTC. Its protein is CASVGFSGANVLTF. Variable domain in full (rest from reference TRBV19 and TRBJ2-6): DGGITQSPKYLFRKEGQNVTLSCEQNLNHDAMYWYRQDPGQGLRLIYYSQIVNDFQKGDIAEGYSVSREKKESFPLTVTSAQKNPTAFYLCASVGFSGANVLTFGAGSRLTVL.

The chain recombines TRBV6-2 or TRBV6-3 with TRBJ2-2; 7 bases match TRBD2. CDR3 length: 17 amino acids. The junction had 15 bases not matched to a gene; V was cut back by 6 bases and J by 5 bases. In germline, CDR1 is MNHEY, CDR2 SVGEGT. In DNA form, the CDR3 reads TGTGCCAGCAGACCTCCTGGGAGGGACTCTCTTACCGGGGAGCTGTTTTTT. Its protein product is CASRPPGRDSLTGELFF.

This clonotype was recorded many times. The CDR3 DNA reads as TGCGCCAGCAGCCCCCTAGTGGGCTCCTACAATGAGCAGTTCTTC. This sequence encodes CASSPLVGSYNEQFF. The chain couples TRBV4-1 to TRBJ2-1; D remains unclear. Germline V CDR1 and CDR2: MGHRA, YSYEKL. The CDR3 extends over 15 amino acids. Trimming pared 4 bases from V and 0 bases from J, leaving 10 bases between.

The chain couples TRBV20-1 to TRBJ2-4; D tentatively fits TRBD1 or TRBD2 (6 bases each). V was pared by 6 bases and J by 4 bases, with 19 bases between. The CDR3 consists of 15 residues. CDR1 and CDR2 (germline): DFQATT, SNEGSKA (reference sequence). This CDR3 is CSAEAGGGLKNIQYF. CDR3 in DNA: TGCAGTGCGGAAGCTGGAGGGGGTCTTAAAAACATTCAGTACTTC.

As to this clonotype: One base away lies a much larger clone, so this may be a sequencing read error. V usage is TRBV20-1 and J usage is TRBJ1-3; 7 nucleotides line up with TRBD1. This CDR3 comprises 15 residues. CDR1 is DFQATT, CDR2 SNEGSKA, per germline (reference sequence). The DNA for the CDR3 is TGCCGTGCTACCCGGACAGGCGGGACTGGAAACACCATATATTTT. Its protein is CRATRTGGTGNTIYF.

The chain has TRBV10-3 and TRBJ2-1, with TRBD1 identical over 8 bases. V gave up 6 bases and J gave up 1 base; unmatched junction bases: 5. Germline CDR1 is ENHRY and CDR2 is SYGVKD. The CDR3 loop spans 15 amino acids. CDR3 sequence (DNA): TGTGCCATCAGGCAAGACAGGGGTTCCTACAATGAGCAGTTCTTC. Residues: CAIRQDRGSYNEQFF.

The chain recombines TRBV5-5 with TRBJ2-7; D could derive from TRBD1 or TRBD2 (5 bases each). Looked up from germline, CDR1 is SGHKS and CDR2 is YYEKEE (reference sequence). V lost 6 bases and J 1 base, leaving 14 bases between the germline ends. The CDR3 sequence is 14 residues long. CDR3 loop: CASNLGPTSYEQYV. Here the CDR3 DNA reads TGTGCCAGCAACCTGGGACCGACGTCCTACGAGCAGTACGTC.

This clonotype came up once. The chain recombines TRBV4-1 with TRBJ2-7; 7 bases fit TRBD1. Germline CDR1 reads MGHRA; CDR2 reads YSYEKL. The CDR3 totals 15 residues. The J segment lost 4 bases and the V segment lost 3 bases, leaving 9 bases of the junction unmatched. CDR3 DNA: TGCGCCAGCAGCCAGCTTGGGGGACAGAAATACGAGCAGTACTTC. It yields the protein CASSQLGGQKYEQYF.

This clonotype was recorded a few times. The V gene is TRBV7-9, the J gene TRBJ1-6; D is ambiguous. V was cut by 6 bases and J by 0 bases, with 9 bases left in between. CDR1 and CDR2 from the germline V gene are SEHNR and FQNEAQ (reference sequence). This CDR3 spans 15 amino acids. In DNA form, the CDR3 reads TGTGCCAGCAGGGCAGTTAGCTCCTATAATTCACCCCTCCACTTT. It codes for CASRAVSSYNSPLHF.

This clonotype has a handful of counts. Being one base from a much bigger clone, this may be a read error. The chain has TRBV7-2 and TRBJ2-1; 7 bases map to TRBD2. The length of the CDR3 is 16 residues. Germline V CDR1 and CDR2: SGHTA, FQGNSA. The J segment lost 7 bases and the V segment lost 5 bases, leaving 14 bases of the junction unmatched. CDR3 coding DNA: TGTGCCAGCAGCCCAGTGGGCGGGGGAAACTTTAATGAGCAGTTCTTC. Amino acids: CASSPVGGGNFNEQFF.